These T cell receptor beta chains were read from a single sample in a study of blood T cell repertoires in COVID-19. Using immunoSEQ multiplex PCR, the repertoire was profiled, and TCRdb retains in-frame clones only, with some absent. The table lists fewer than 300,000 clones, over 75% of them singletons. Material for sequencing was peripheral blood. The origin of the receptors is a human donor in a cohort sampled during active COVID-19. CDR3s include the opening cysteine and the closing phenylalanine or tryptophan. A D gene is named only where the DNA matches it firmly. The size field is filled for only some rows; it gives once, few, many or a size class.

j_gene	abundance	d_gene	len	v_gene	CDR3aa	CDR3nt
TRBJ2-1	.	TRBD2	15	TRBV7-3	CASSKGLAEYNEQFF	TGTGCCAGCAGCAAGGGACTAGCGGAGTACAATGAGCAGTTCTTC
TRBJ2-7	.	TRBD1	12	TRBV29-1	CSVLTGGYEQYF	TGCAGCGTTTTGACAGGGGGCTACGAGCAGTACTTC
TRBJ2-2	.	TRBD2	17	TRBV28	CASSPRTSGRVGGELFF	TGTGCCAGCAGTCCCCGGACTAGCGGGAGGGTCGGCGGGGAGCTGTTTTTT
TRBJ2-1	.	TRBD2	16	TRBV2	CASSGVLAGGSNEQFF	TGTGCCAGCAGTGGGGTACTAGCGGGAGGATCAAATGAGCAGTTCTTC
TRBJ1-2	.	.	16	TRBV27	CASSRTGLEPNYGYTF	TGTGCCAGCAGCCGTACAGGGTTGGAGCCTAACTATGGCTACACCTTC
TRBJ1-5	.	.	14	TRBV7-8	CASSKQVYNQPQHF	TGTGCCAGCAGCAAACAGGTTTACAATCAGCCCCAGCATTTT
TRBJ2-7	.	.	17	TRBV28	CASSLPIRQENSYEQYF	TGTGCCAGCAGTCTACCCATCCGACAGGAAAACTCCTACGAGCAGTACTTC
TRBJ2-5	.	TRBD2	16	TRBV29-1	CSVAGLAGVELETQYF	TGCAGCGTTGCGGGGCTAGCGGGAGTCGAGCTCGAGACCCAGTACTTC
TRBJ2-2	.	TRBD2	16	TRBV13	CASSQGGSPRTGELFF	TGTGCCAGCAGCCAAGGCGGGAGCCCGCGCACCGGGGAGCTGTTTTTT
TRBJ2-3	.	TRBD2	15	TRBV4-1	CASSQLAGVADTQYF	TGCGCCAGCAGCCAGCTAGCGGGAGTTGCAGATACGCAGTATTTT
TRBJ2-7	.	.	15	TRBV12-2	CASRPSGTTPYEQYF	TGTGCAAGTCGCCCATCCGGGACTACTCCCTACGAGCAGTACTTC
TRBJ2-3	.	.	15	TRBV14	CASSQVGKGEDTQYF	TGTGCCAGCAGCCAAGTGGGAAAAGGGGAAGATACGCAGTATTTT
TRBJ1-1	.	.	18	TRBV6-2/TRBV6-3	CASSYDRRGSRMNTEAFF	TGTGCCAGCAGTTATGATCGGAGGGGCTCACGTATGAACACTGAAGCTTTCTTT
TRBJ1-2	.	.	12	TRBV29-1	CSGSDRAYGYTF	TGCAGCGGAAGTGACAGAGCCTATGGCTACACCTTC
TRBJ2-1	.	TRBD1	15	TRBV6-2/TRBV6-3	CASSSPGQGSVEQFF	TGTGCCAGCAGTTCGCCGGGACAGGGGAGCGTTGAGCAGTTCTTC
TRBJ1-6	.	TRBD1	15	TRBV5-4	CASHLTGYYNSPLHF	TGTGCCAGTCACTTGACAGGGTACTATAATTCACCCCTCCACTTT
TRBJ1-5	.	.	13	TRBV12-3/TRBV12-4	CASTRVGDQPQHF	TGTGCCAGCACCAGGGTAGGTGATCAGCCCCAGCATTTT
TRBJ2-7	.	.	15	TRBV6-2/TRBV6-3	CASSYGTGSINEQYF	TGTGCCAGCAGTTACGGGACTGGAAGCATCAACGAGCAGTACTTC
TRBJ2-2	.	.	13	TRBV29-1	CSVERPNTGELFF	TGCAGCGTGGAGCGTCCGAACACCGGGGAGCTGTTTTTT
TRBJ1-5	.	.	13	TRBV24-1	CATSPLGSGPQHF	TGTGCCACCAGTCCTTTAGGATCGGGGCCCCAGCATTTT
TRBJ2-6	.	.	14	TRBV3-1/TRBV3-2	CASSQPSGANVLTF	TGTGCCAGCAGCCAACCATCTGGGGCCAACGTCCTGACTTTC
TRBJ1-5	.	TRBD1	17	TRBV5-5	CASSLGGLDRRTQPQHF	TGTGCCAGCAGCTTGGGGGGGCTGGACAGGAGAACCCAGCCCCAGCATTTT
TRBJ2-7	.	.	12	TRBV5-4	CASSFGMYEQYF	TGTGCCAGCAGCTTCGGTATGTACGAGCAGTACTTC
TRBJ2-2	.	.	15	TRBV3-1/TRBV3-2	CASAPGGIYTGELFF	TGTGCCAGCGCCCCAGGAGGGATTTACACCGGGGAGCTGTTTTTT
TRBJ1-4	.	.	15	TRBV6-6	CASSYADRLNEKLFF	TGTGCCAGCAGTTACGCAGACAGGCTGAATGAAAAACTGTTTTTT
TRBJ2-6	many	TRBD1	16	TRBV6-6	CASRGQGHSGANVLTF	TGTGCCAGCCGAGGACAGGGGCACTCTGGGGCCAACGTCCTGACTTTC
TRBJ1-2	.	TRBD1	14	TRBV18	CASSPGQGIYGYTF	TGTGCCAGCTCTCCGGGACAGGGCATCTATGGCTACACCTTC
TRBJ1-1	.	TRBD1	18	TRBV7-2	CASSLARQGTRGNTEAFF	TGTGCCAGCAGCTTAGCCCGACAGGGTACGAGAGGAAACACTGAAGCTTTCTTT
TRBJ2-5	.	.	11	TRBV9	CASSPGETQYF	TGTGCCAGCAGCCCAGGAGAGACCCAGTACTTC
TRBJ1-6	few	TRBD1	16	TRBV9	CASSVEGTGGGSPLHF	TGTGCCAGCAGCGTAGAAGGGACAGGGGGCGGATCACCCCTCCACTTT
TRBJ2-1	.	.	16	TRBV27	CASSTRQAKSYNEQFF	TGTGCCAGCAGTACGAGACAGGCAAAGTCCTACAATGAGCAGTTCTTC
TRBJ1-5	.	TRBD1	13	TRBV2	CASLGQNNQPQHF	TGTGCCAGCTTGGGACAGAATAATCAGCCCCAGCATTTT
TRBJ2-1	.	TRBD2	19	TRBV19	CASSGYSGGTSGRDNEQFF	TGTGCCAGTAGTGGTTATTCTGGGGGGACTAGCGGGCGCGACAATGAGCAGTTCTTC
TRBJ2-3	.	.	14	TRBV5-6	CASSDPGSTDTQYF	TGTGCCAGCAGCGATCCGGGGAGCACAGATACGCAGTATTTT
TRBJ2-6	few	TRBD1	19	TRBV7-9	CASSDPSQGASSGANVLTF	TGTGCCAGCAGCGACCCCTCGCAGGGGGCGAGCTCTGGGGCCAACGTCCTGACTTTC
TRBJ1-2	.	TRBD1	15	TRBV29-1	CSAPGTGRADYGYTF	TGCAGCGCCCCCGGGACAGGGCGTGCGGACTATGGCTACACCTTC
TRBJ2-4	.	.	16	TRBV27	CASSLSPQQSMDIQYF	TGTGCCAGCAGTTTGTCCCCCCAACAGTCGATGGACATTCAGTACTTC
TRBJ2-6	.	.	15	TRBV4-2	CASSQARSGANVLTF	TGTGCCAGCAGCCAAGCCCGTTCTGGGGCCAACGTCCTGACTTTC
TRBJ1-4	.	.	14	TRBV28	CASSAPGANEKLFF	TGTGCCAGCAGTGCTCCGGGGGCTAATGAAAAACTGTTTTTT
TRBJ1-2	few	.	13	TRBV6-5	CASSLMQFYGYTF	TGTGCCAGCAGCCTCATGCAGTTCTATGGCTACACCTTC
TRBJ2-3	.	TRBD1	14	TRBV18	CASSRTGGIDTQYF	TGTGCCAGTTCACGGACAGGGGGCATCGATACGCAGTATTTT
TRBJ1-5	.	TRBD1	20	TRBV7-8	CASSLPPGQGRSNSNQPQHF	TGTGCCAGCAGCTTACCTCCCGGACAGGGAAGAAGTAATAGCAATCAGCCCCAGCATTTT
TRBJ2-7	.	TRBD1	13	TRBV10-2	CASKGQGTYEQYF	TGCGCCAGCAAGGGACAGGGAACCTACGAGCAGTACTTC
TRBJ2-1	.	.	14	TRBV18	CATSRGRGANEQFF	TGTGCCACCTCCAGGGGAAGGGGAGCCAATGAGCAGTTCTTC
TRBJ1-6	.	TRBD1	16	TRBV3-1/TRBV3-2	CASSPWTGSGNSPLHF	TGTGCCAGCAGCCCCTGGACAGGGTCGGGTAATTCACCCCTCCACTTT
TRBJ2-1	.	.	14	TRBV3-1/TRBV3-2	CASTLQVSSNEQFF	TGTGCCAGCACCCTACAGGTTTCTTCGAATGAGCAGTTCTTC
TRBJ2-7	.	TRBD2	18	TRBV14	CASSQGLSGSGSSYEQYF	TGTGCCAGCAGCCAGGGGCTTAGCGGGAGCGGGAGCTCCTACGAGCAGTACTTC
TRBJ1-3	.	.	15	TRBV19	CASRAGDSSGNTIYF	TGTGCCAGTAGGGCCGGGGATAGCTCTGGAAACACCATATATTTT
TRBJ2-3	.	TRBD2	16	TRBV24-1	CAAGTSGIGSTDTQYF	TGTGCCGCGGGGACTAGCGGGATCGGGAGCACAGATACGCAGTATTTT
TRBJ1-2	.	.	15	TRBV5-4	CASSSAGPGSYGYTF	TGTGCCAGCAGCTCCGCGGGACCCGGAAGCTATGGCTACACCTTC
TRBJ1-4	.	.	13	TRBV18	CASSTERGEKLFF	TGTGCCAGCTCGACGGAACGGGGAGAAAAACTGTTTTTT
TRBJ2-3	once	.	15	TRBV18	CASSPPAPSTDTQYF	TGTGCCAGCTCACCACCAGCCCCTAGCACAGATACGCAGTATTTT
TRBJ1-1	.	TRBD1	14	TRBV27	CASRGTGKNTEAFF	TGTGCCAGCAGGGGGACAGGGAAGAACACTGAAGCTTTCTTT
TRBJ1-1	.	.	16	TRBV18	CASSPPVPGLKRTAFF	TGTGCCAGCTCACCACCGGTCCCGGGCCTCAAGCGGACGGCTTTCTTT
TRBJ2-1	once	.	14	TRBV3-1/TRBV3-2	CASSQGTSPNEQFF	TGTGCCAGCAGCCAAGGCACTAGTCCCAATGAGCAGTTCTTC